Included here is one TCR beta chain sequence, with context. These data are taken from a study of neoadjuvant anti-PD-1 for oral cavity cancer. About the research overall: Most patients had three to four biweekly doses of 3 mg/kg nivolumab before resection.

PBMC libraries mostly used around 510 ng of input genomic DNA, with six replicates per sample. Produced via immunoSEQ multiplex PCR; TCRdb's table is partial and in-frame only. The sample carries approximately 74,000 clones, under 85% recorded once. Stage II-IVA oral cavity squamous cell carcinoma was new and untreated by systemic or radiation therapy. This CDR3 region has 15 residues. V trimming: 6 bases; J trimming: 2 bases; junction bases outside the gene matches: 9. Germline CDR1 is SQVTM and CDR2 is ANQGSEA. This receptor was identified in a person between 40 and 85 years old with oral cavity squamous cell carcinoma. The sequencing here drew on PBMCs, taken before nivolumab (anti-PD-1) treatment. The V gene is TRBV29-1, the J gene TRBJ2-3; 9 bases match TRBD2. This CDR3 reads CSVGSSGSFTDTQYF. DNA of the CDR3: TGCAGCGTCGGGAGTAGCGGGAGTTTCACAGATACGCAGTATTTT.